This T cell receptor beta chain originates from a study of blood T cell repertoires in COVID-19 (dated by TCRdb to 2019 to 2021). Study-level background: The collaborator samples originated in the United States, Italy and Spain and spanned the acute and convalescent phases of COVID-19. The prospective study material was composed of cDNA or gDNA derived from T cells, B-cell-depleted T cells, or PBMCs. Samples were obtained from the ongoing ImmuneRACE study (first 160 participants) and from about 1,300 subjects provided by 6 global collaborators. Where HLA class I and class II types were available, the types were taken from metadata supplied by the sample provider, not from assay-based typing. Deeply sampled blood TCRbeta repertoires from subjects exposed to, actively infected with, or recovered from COVID-19 were included in the dataset. A freely available public database, intended as a resource for researchers studying the immune response to SARS-CoV-2, is where the repertoires were released. Sample metadata almost always included a de-identified subject ID, COVID-19 status, age in years and sex.

As regards this clone: It has no known antigen specificity. The record has no base qualities; no much larger clone is one base away.

TCRbeta CDR3 regions were amplified from genomic DNA by means of the immunoSEQ Assay, a bias-controlled multiplex PCR. Per the authors' processing: The number of nucleated cells in each sample was estimated from the amplification of reference gene primers within the assay. To quantify the absolute abundance of each unique TCRbeta CDR3 rearrangement, sequence reads were collapsed and filtered. For each sample, productive Simpson clonality was calculated by taking the square root of Simpson's diversity index across productive rearrangements. TCRdb's version of the immuneACCESS table is confined to in-frame rearrangements and falls short of the full clone set. An unresolved V gene accounts for under half of the shortfall where checked; the remainder is of unknown origin. V, J and clone size are those of that table, while D and trimming were read from the DNA. This sample is represented by almost 65,000 clones; roughly 85% of them were singletons. The leading ten clones occupy about 43% of the sample.

Broad study findings and their caveats: Clinical and demographic metadata were provided uncurated, with the amount varying by source and participant.

At one collaborating source in Seattle, patients were enrolled during active infection and were followed longitudinally through the course of disease. The collaborating institutions used their own protocols to collect whole blood in K2EDTA tubes. Collaborator samples were shipped for TCRbeta analysis as frozen whole blood, isolated PBMCs, or DNA extracted from either sample type. Sample: peripheral blood. The clonotype originates from a woman aged 60-75 years with COVID-19, enrolled during active disease.

CDR3 sequence: CAWSRRASSSGNTIYF. The base sequence is TGTGCCTGGAGCCGCAGGGCTTCGAGCTCTGGAAACACCATATATTTT. The V gene is TRBV30 and the J gene is TRBJ1-3; a tentative D call is TRBD1 (5 bases match). There are 16 amino acids in the CDR3, from cysteine to phenylalanine inclusive. Just CDR3 DNA is preserved here, 48 bases in frame from base 1. CDR1 is given as GTSNPN and CDR2 as SVGIG, both from the germline V gene (reference sequence). At the junction V is shortened by 3 bases and J by 0 bases, with 15 bases in between.